A selection of T cell receptor beta chains follows, all from one sample in a study of T-cell memory formation after mild COVID-19. TCRdb itself ran the 5' RACE reads through MiXCR, one entry per CDR3 protein. Of around 150,000 distinct CDR3 sequences in the sample, more than 14% are singletons; the top ten hold about 14%. Sequenced material: PBMCs or a T cell subset sorted from them (not recorded which). The receptors were gathered from an adult woman who had mild COVID-19 (a few samples of this study predate the infection). Cell type and time point are not known. Both conserved end residues are part of each CDR3. Fields, in order: V gene, J gene, CDR3 length, clone size, D gene, CDR3 DNA, CDR3 protein. The D gene is left open where the match is weak. Only some rows state a clone size, as once, few, many or a class for expanded clones.

TRBV29-1,TRBJ2-7,13,few,TRBD2,TGCAGCGTTGGGCGGGGGTCCCCCTACGAGCAGTACTTC,CSVGRGSPYEQYF
TRBV5-1,TRBJ1-5,15,few,-,TGCGCCAGCAGCCAGGATCCGTATAGCAATCAGCCCCAGCATTTT,CASSQDPYSNQPQHF
TRBV12-3/TRBV12-4,TRBJ1-1,12,many,-,TGTGCCAGCAGTTCAGGGAACACTGAAGCTTTCTTT,CASSSGNTEAFF
TRBV5-1,TRBJ2-7,13,few,-,TGCGCCAGCAGCTTGCCTTCAAACTACGAGCAGTACTTC,CASSLPSNYEQYF
TRBV7-9,TRBJ2-7,16,many,TRBD2,TGTGCCAGCAGCTTAAGAAATAGCGGGAGCTCCTACGAGCAGTACTTC,CASSLRNSGSSYEQYF
TRBV12-3/TRBV12-4,TRBJ1-5,15,few,TRBD1,TGTGCCAGCAGACAGACAGGGACTAGCAATCAGCCCCAGCATTTT,CASRQTGTSNQPQHF
TRBV20-1,TRBJ2-7,13,few,-,TGCAGTGCTAGGCCTAGTGGGGCAGGCGAGCAGTACTTC,CSARPSGAGEQYF
TRBV6-2/TRBV6-3,TRBJ2-7,14,few,TRBD1,TGTGCCAGCAGTCCAACCGGGACAGGTTACGAGCAGTACTTC,CASSPTGTGYEQYF
TRBV12-3/TRBV12-4,TRBJ2-7,14,-,TRBD1,TGTGCCAGCAGTTTCAGGGACAGCTCCTACGAGCAGTACTTC,CASSFRDSSYEQYF
TRBV5-1,TRBJ1-1,16,many,-,TGCGCCAGCAGCTTGAATATACAAGTCGTGGGCACTGAAGCTTTCTTT,CASSLNIQVVGTEAFF
TRBV19,TRBJ1-4,12,-,-,TGTGCCAGTAGTGCGGGTGGCGAAAAACTGTTTTTT,CASSAGGEKLFF
TRBV5-1,TRBJ2-1,15,-,-,TGCGCCAGCGCCACAGGGCCTCTCTCCTACAATGAGCAGTTCTTC,CASATGPLSYNEQFF
TRBV3-1,TRBJ1-1,14,-,-,TGTGCCAGCAGCCGGGACTTACCGGGGAGCGAAGCTTTCTTT,CASSRDLPGSEAFF
TRBV12-3/TRBV12-4,TRBJ2-7,14,-,-,TGTGCCAGCAGCCTAGCGCCCAGCTCCTACGAGCAGTACTTC,CASSLAPSSYEQYF
TRBV2,TRBJ1-2,15,-,TRBD1,TGTGCCAGCAGTGAAGCGACAGGGTCATACTATGGCTACACCTTC,CASSEATGSYYGYTF
TRBV4-1,TRBJ2-7,14,few,-,TGCGCCAGCAGCCAGGGAGAAGGCTCCTACGAGCAGTACTTC,CASSQGEGSYEQYF
TRBV15,TRBJ2-7,17,many,TRBD1,TGTGCCACCAGCAGAGATTCGATGACAGGGAGTCCCTACGAGCAGTACTTC,CATSRDSMTGSPYEQYF
TRBV6-5,TRBJ1-2,15,-,-,TGTGCCAGCAGTTACTCGACGGGGATAAGGATCGGCTACACCTTC,CASSYSTGIRIGYTF
TRBV5-4,TRBJ2-3,14,few,-,TGTGCCAGCAGCTTGGAGACAATCACAGATACGCAGTATTTT,CASSLETITDTQYF
TRBV4-2,TRBJ1-4,15,many,-,TGTGCCAGCAGCCAAGGTTACAACGTACGTGAAAAACTGTTTTTT,CASSQGYNVREKLFF
TRBV7-2,TRBJ2-1,18,many,-,TGTGCCAGCAGCGCTCTGGCCGTAGCTAGGCCCCCCTACAATGAGCAGTTCTTC,CASSALAVARPPYNEQFF
TRBV14,TRBJ2-1,16,many,-,TGTGCCAGCAGCCAAGTGTCCGGGAGCTCCTACAATGAGCAGTTCTTC,CASSQVSGSSYNEQFF
TRBV12-3/TRBV12-4,TRBJ2-3,17,-,TRBD1,TGTGCCATCAGTTTAGCGCCAGGGGGCACTAGCACAGATACGCAGTATTTT,CAISLAPGGTSTDTQYF
TRBV7-9,TRBJ2-2,19,many,TRBD1,TGTGCCAGCAGCGGGGACAGGGATCGCGGGGAGATGAACACCGGGGAGCTGTTTTTT,CASSGDRDRGEMNTGELFF
TRBV27,TRBJ2-5,15,-,TRBD2,TGTGCCAGCAGTTTACTAGCGGGGGCCCAAGAGACCCAGTACTTC,CASSLLAGAQETQYF
TRBV6-5,TRBJ2-7,14,-,TRBD2,TGTGCCAGCAGGGACATTAGCGGGAGCGATGAGCAGTACTTC,CASRDISGSDEQYF
TRBV30,TRBJ2-5,12,few,-,TGTGCCTGGAGGTCGCTCCAAGAGACCCAGTACTTC,CAWRSLQETQYF
TRBV12-3/TRBV12-4,TRBJ2-7,14,few,-,TGTGCCAGCAGTCCCTACAGGGCCTCCTACGAGCAGTACTTC,CASSPYRASYEQYF
TRBV4-2,TRBJ2-7,15,few,-,TGTGCCAGCAGCCAGTCTCTCGGGAGTGTCTACGAGCAGTACTTC,CASSQSLGSVYEQYF
TRBV20-1,TRBJ1-2,12,few,TRBD1,TGCAGTGCTACGGACAGGGACTATGGCTACACCTTC,CSATDRDYGYTF
TRBV21-1,TRBJ2-7,13,-,-,TGTGCCAGCAGCAAGGGCAGCACATACGAGCAGTACTTC,CASSKGSTYEQYF
TRBV19,TRBJ1-1,16,few,-,TGTGCCAGTAGTTACCATCCGAGAAACGAGAACACTGAAGCTTTCTTT,CASSYHPRNENTEAFF
TRBV5-1,TRBJ1-5,15,few,TRBD1,TGCGCCAGCAGCTTGGGGGGACAGGTCAATCAGCCCCAGCATTTT,CASSLGGQVNQPQHF
TRBV20-1,TRBJ1-5,11,once,-,TGCAGTGCTGTCCGAAATCAGCCCCAGCATTTT,CSAVRNQPQHF
TRBV7-6,TRBJ2-2,17,-,-,TGTGCCAGCAGCTTTTTCCTTGTCCCGCAAGACACCGGGGAGCTGTTTTTT,CASSFFLVPQDTGELFF
TRBV20-1,TRBJ2-2,14,-,TRBD2,TGCAGTGCTCAGCGGGAGGGTAGCACCGGGGAGCTGTTTTTT,CSAQREGSTGELFF
TRBV30,TRBJ2-1,15,few,TRBD1,TGTGCCTGGGAACATGAGAGACAGGGTTTAAATGAGCAGTTCTTC,CAWEHERQGLNEQFF
TRBV12-3/TRBV12-4,TRBJ2-3,16,few,TRBD2,TGTGCCAGCAGTTCCCGTCGGGGGGGGCCCACAGATACGCAGTATTTT,CASSSRRGGPTDTQYF
TRBV24-1,TRBJ2-1,13,once,-,TGTGCCACCAGTGCCTGGGGGGTCAATGAGCAGTTCTTC,CATSAWGVNEQFF
TRBV6-5,TRBJ1-1,14,-,-,TGTGCCAGCACCACGGGCAGCGGGAACACTGAAGCTTTCTTT,CASTTGSGNTEAFF
TRBV19,TRBJ1-2,13,-,TRBD1,TGTGCCAGTACCGCCAGACAGGGCTATGGCTACACCTTC,CASTARQGYGYTF
TRBV24-1,TRBJ2-7,11,-,-,TGTGCCACCAGTGATTTGACCCACGAGTACTTC,CATSDLTHEYF
TRBV6-4,TRBJ2-3,16,-,-,TGTGCCAGCAGTGTCCACCGGGCAGGTGGCACAGATACGCAGTATTTT,CASSVHRAGGTDTQYF
TRBV6-5,TRBJ1-2,15,-,TRBD1,TGTGCCAGCAATGTTATTGGACAGGGTCTCGATGGCTACACCTTC,CASNVIGQGLDGYTF
TRBV5-1,TRBJ2-7,13,-,TRBD1,TGCGCCAGCAGCTTGACAGGGGGCGACGAGCAGTACTTC,CASSLTGGDEQYF
TRBV7-2,TRBJ1-1,14,-,-,TGTGCCAGCAGCTCCTATGGGCTGAACACTGAAGCTTTCTTT,CASSSYGLNTEAFF
TRBV3-1,TRBJ1-2,17,few,-,TGTGCCAGCAGCCAAAGTGAACAACACCTTCACGGCAATGGCTACACCTTC,CASSQSEQHLHGNGYTF
TRBV10-3,TRBJ2-1,16,many,TRBD2,TGTGCCATCAGCCCCGGACTAGCGGGGGGCCACAATGAGCAGTTCTTC,CAISPGLAGGHNEQFF
TRBV3-1,TRBJ2-1,14,-,TRBD2,TGTGCCAGCAGCCCACCGACTAGCGGGAATGAGCAGTTCTTC,CASSPPTSGNEQFF
TRBV6-5,TRBJ1-1,11,-,-,TGTGCCAGCGGCGCGGGGACTGAAGCTTTCTTT,CASGAGTEAFF
TRBV7-6,TRBJ2-3,14,-,-,TGTGCCAGCAGCTTGCCCCTGATCCCAGATACGCAGTATTTT,CASSLPLIPDTQYF
TRBV5-1,TRBJ2-3,16,few,TRBD2,TGCGCCAGCAGCCCCGGGACTAGCGGGGCCGCAGGGACGCAGTATTTT,CASSPGTSGAAGTQYF
TRBV2,TRBJ2-7,11,few,-,TGTGCCAGCATAGAGGGTACCGAGCAGTACTTC,CASIEGTEQYF
TRBV5-5,TRBJ2-1,14,few,TRBD1,TGTGCCAGCAGCCCCGGACAGGGAACCGGTGAGCAGTTCTTC,CASSPGQGTGEQFF